This record covers a single T cell receptor beta chain. CD4+CD45RO+CD25- cells were isolated as memory CD4+ T cells. TCRdb called the 5' RACE reads again in MiXCR, with one record for every CDR3 protein. The data hold roughly 8,400 distinct CDR3 sequences, with 60% observed a single time. The receptor's source is a female donor with breast cancer. Sequencing was carried out using tumor-infiltrating memory CD4+ T cells sorted from the breast tumor. Subset given: memory CD4+ T cells, CD4+CD45RO+CD25-.

The CDR3 loop is CATAQGLAGGFTDTQYF. The CDR3 DNA follows: TGTGCCACCGCTCAAGGACTAGCGGGAGGCTTCACAGATACGCAGTATTTT. The chain couples TRBV27 to TRBJ2-3; TRBD2 agrees at 14 bases. The trim removed 10 bases at V and 2 bases at J, leaving 11 bases unmatched. The germline V gene encodes CDR1 MNHEY and CDR2 SMNVEV (reference sequence). The CDR3 sequence is 17 residues long.